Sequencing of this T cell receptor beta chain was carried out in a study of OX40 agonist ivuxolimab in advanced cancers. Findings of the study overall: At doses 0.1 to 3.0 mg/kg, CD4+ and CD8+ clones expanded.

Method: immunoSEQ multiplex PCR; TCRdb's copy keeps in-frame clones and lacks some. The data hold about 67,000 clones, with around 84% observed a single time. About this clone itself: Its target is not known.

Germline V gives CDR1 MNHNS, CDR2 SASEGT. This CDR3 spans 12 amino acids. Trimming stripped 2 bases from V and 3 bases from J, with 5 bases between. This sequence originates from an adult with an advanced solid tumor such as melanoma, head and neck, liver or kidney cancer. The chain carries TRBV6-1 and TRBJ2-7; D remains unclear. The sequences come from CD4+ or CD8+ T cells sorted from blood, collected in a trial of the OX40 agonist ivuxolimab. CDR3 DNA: TGTGCCAGCAGTGAACAGAACTACGAGCAGTACTTC. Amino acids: CASSEQNYEQYF.